The 20 T cell receptor beta chains reported below all come from one sample, sequenced in a study of CD8+ T cells in alopecia areata. Treatment in this sample: oral pan-JAK inhibitor, 5-10 mg twice daily. In each case, RNA was isolated and then reverse transcribed into cDNA as the sequencing template. The assay was immunoSEQ multiplex PCR, and TCRdb's table has in-frame clones only and misses some. Of roughly 100,000 clones in the sample, approximately 90% were seen once. The specimen comprised CD8+ T cells sorted from blood, sampled between weeks 30 and 35, from a patient treated with tofacitinib. The receptors here all came from a human donor with alopecia areata.

In this sample, this clone turned up once. V is TRBV7-6 and J is TRBJ1-1; D remains ambiguous. From germline, CDR1 is SGHVS and CDR2 FNYEAQ. This CDR3 comprises 14 residues. Trimming left V 2 bases short and J 11 bases short, with 18 bases between. For the CDR3, the DNA is TGTGCCAGCAGCTTAACCTCGGACGTCGTTGAGGCTTTCTTT. Amino acids: CASSLTSDVVEAFF.

A single count supports this clone. The chain carries TRBV6-5 and TRBJ2-1; 8 bases align to TRBD2. J was trimmed by 8 bases and V by 2 bases; bases with no gene match: 8. The CDR3 totals 15 residues. Germline V gene lookup returns CDR1 MNHEY and CDR2 SVGAGI. Written as DNA, the CDR3 is TGTGCCAGCAGTTACGAGGGACTAGGACCGGATGAGCAGTTCTTC. Translating it yields CASSYEGLGPDEQFF.

This clone was seen once. This sequence joins TRBV2 and TRBJ1-2, with D possibly being TRBD1 (6 bases). The germline gives CDR1 SNHLY, CDR2 FYNNEI. V shed 8 bases and J shed 10 bases, with 20 bases lying between them. CDR3 length: 13 amino acids. CDR3 bases: TGTGCCAGCGAAGGGGGATTTTGGAATGCCTACACCTTC. It is translated as CASEGGFWNAYTF.

This clone was picked up a small number of times. At one end the junction does not follow the germline gene, possibly because of a read error. The V call is TRBV29-1, the J call TRBJ2-1; D remains unclear. CDR1 is SQVTM, CDR2 ANQGSEA, per germline. The CDR3 covers 14 residues. Here the CDR3 reads CSVEEKGSYNEQFF. In DNA form, the CDR3 reads TGCAGCGTAGAAGAGAAAGGCTCCTACAATGAGCAGTTCTTC.

The CDR3 coding sequence is TGTGCCAGCAGCTTAGGCGAGGCTAACTATGGCTACACCTTC. This sequence encodes CASSLGEANYGYTF. This chain links TRBV7-9 with TRBJ1-2; D unclear. The CDR3 is 14 amino acids. Trimming removed 1 base from V and 0 bases from J, with 6 bases in between. Germline CDR1 and CDR2: SEHNR and FQNEAQ (reference sequence).

For this clone: Additional DNA sequences in this sample encode the identical CDR3. The chain recombines TRBV27 with TRBJ1-2; no firm D call. Germline CDR1 and CDR2: MNHEY and SMNVEV (reference sequence). V was shortened by 5 bases and J by 4 bases, with 14 bases between the two germline ends. CDR3 size: 14 residues. The chain's CDR3 is CASSPPDTSYGYTF. The CDR3, as DNA: TGTGCCAGCAGTCCCCCCGACACGAGCTATGGCTACACCTTC.

The CDR3 protein is CASSLGVTGAFF. CDR3 bases: TGTGCCAGTAGCCTCGGGGTAACGGGGGCTTTCTTT. V usage is TRBV19 and J usage is TRBJ1-1; no clear D gene. Germline assignment: CDR1 LNHDA and CDR2 SQIVND (reference sequence). The V gene lost 6 bases and the J gene lost 11 bases, with 16 bases spanning the gap. The CDR3 has 12 amino acids. Together with reference TRBV19 and TRBJ1-1, the CDR3 gives the full variable domain: DGGITQSPKYLFRKEGQNVTLSCEQNLNHDAMYWYRQDPGQGLRLIYYSQIVNDFQKGDIAEGYSVSREKKESFPLTVTSAQKNPTAFYLCASSLGVTGAFFGQGTRLTVV.

V is TRBV29-1 and J is TRBJ2-3; D not resolved. V was trimmed by 1 base and J by 2 bases, leaving 7 bases between them. This CDR3 comprises 13 residues. The germline CDR1 and CDR2 sequences are SQVTM and ANQGSEA. The CDR3 bases are TGCAGCGTTGAAGCACAGAACACAGATACGCAGTATTTT. Residues: CSVEAQNTDTQYF.

The DNA for the CDR3 is TGTGCCAACGGACAGGGAAGGGAACAGTTCTCTGGGGCCAACGTCCTGACTTTC. Amino acid sequence: CANGQGREQFSGANVLTF. V usage is TRBV7-8 and J usage is TRBJ2-6, with TRBD1 matching over 8 bases. Per germline, CDR1 SGHVS and CDR2 FQNEAQ. This CDR3 contains 18 residues. The V segment lost 10 bases and the J segment 0 bases; nucleotides outside the gene matches: 14.

This chain joins TRBV7-3 and TRBJ2-7; 10 bases fit TRBD2. After removal of 2 bases from V and 6 bases from J, the junction contained 7 bases not matched to a gene. This CDR3 is built from 15 residues. Germline V gene data show CDR1 as SGHTA and CDR2 as FQGTGA. The CDR3 region has the DNA TGTGCCAGCAGCTTAGCACTAGCGGGAATAACCGAGCAGTACTTC. As protein: CASSLALAGITEQYF.

The V call is TRBV5-4, the J call TRBJ2-7; D is possibly TRBD1 (5 bases). This CDR3 contains 14 residues. V shed 0 bases and J shed 0 bases, with 7 bases lying between them. From germline, CDR1 is SGHNT and CDR2 YYREEE (reference sequence). The CDR3 loop reads CASSLGDSSYEQYF. For the CDR3, the DNA is TGTGCCAGCAGCTTGGGAGACAGCTCCTACGAGCAGTACTTC. Based on the CDR3 plus reference TRBV5-4 and TRBJ2-7, the full variable domain is ETGVTQSPTHLIKTRGQQVTLRCSSQSGHNTVSWYQQALGQGPQFIFQYYREEENGRGNFPPRFSGLQFPNYSSELNVNALELDDSALYLCASSLGDSSYEQYFGPGTRLTVT.

The chain employs TRBV7-9 and TRBJ2-5; possibly TRBD2 for D (6 bases). The DNA end is more similar to TRBJ2-7, so the J call may be wrong. This CDR3 contains 14 residues. CDR1 is SEHNR and CDR2 is FQNEAQ in the germline V gene (reference sequence). The CDR3 bases are TGTGCCAGCAGCCCTCGCGTGGGGGGCTACGAGCAGTACTTC. Translation: CASSPRVGGYEQYF.

This chain links TRBV18 with TRBJ1-2; D might be TRBD1 (5 bases). The CDR3 loop spans 12 amino acids. Germline V gives CDR1 KGHSH, CDR2 LQKENI. V was clipped by 4 bases and J by 10 bases, with 13 bases between them. As DNA, the CDR3 is TGTGCCAGCTCACTACAGACAGCCTCCTACACCTTC. Translating gives CASSLQTASYTF.

This rearrangement joins TRBV9 to TRBJ2-1; no definite D call. The CDR3 covers 13 residues. CDR1 and CDR2 from the germline V gene are SGDLS and YYNGEE. V shed 0 bases and J shed 4 bases, with 5 bases lying between them. This chain's CDR3 is CASSVGQYNEQFF. CDR3 nucleotides: TGTGCCAGCAGCGTAGGCCAGTACAATGAGCAGTTCTTC.

The V and J genes are TRBV4-2 and TRBJ2-3; D not resolved. Deletions cut 4 bases from V and 1 base from J, with 18 bases between. CDR1 LGHNA and CDR2 YNFKEQ come from the germline V gene. CDR3 length: 17 residues. CDR3 nucleotide sequence: TGTGCCAGCAGCCTCCCGAGACCCGGAGTGGGCACAGATACGCAGTATTTT. As protein: CASSLPRPGVGTDTQYF.

Remarks on this clone: The conserved phenylalanine or tryptophan normally closing the CDR3 is absent here, so this likely arose from a read error. The chain couples TRBV30 to TRBJ1-1; D uncertain. Germline V CDR1 and CDR2: GTSNPN, SVGIG (reference sequence). The CDR3 runs to 15 residues. Trimming took off 3 bases at V and 4 bases at J, with 18 bases between the two ends. CDR3 amino acids: CAWSPTLGSGTEAFS. The DNA of the CDR3 is TGTGCCTGGAGCCCAACCCTAGGTTCGGGCACTGAAGCTTTCTCT.

The V and J genes are TRBV7-9 and TRBJ2-3; 9 bases fit TRBD1. The CDR3 runs 15 residues. CDR1 and CDR2 from the germline V gene are SEHNR and FQNEAQ (reference sequence). V lost 5 bases to trimming and J lost 3 bases; unmatched junction nucleotides: 6. CDR3: CASSPRDRDTDTQYF. CDR3 DNA sequence: TGTGCCAGCAGCCCCCGGGACAGGGATACAGATACGCAGTATTTT.

V and J are TRBV5-1 and TRBJ2-3, with 12 positions matching TRBD2. Germline CDR1 SGHRS, CDR2 YFSETQ. This CDR3 is 18 amino acids long. The V and J ends lost 0 bases and 0 bases, in that order; junction bases with no gene match: 5. The CDR3 sequence: CASSLDLGTSGSTDTQYF. CDR3 in DNA: TGCGCCAGCAGCTTGGACCTAGGGACTAGCGGGAGCACAGATACGCAGTATTTT.

The gene calls are TRBV14 and TRBJ2-7; the D gene is possibly TRBD1 (5 bases). This CDR3 contains 14 residues. Between the trimmed V and J ends, which lost 0 bases and 1 base, there was a span of 7 bases. Germline CDR1 reads SGHDN; CDR2 reads FVKESK. The CDR3 nucleotides are TGTGCCAGCAGCCAAGAGACAGCATCCTACGAGCAGTACTTC. As protein: CASSQETASYEQYF.

The CDR3 here is CASSLQQGWGNQPQHF. The DNA of the CDR3 is TGTGCCAGCAGCTTACAACAGGGTTGGGGGAATCAGCCCCAGCATTTT. The rearrangement uses TRBV7-2 and TRBJ1-5, with TRBD1 as a possible D gene (6 bases). CDR3 size: 16 residues. V lost 2 bases to trimming and J lost 4 bases, with 15 bases between them. Germline CDR1 and CDR2: SGHTA and FQGNSA.